This TCR beta chain was captured by sequencing in a study of T cells in Graves' hyperthyroidism and ophthalmopathy. Amplification of TCR beta CDR3 regions was performed using RNA transcripts as template. HTBI primers were used for first-round RT-PCR of the TCR CDR3. TCRdb reprocessed the multiplex PCR reads via MiXCR and lists one record per CDR3 protein. The sample yields fewer than 500,000 distinct CDR3 sequences, roughly 15% seen once. This clonotype was counted between two and nine times. V gave up 1 base and J gave up 8 bases, with 15 bases separating them. From germline, CDR1 is LGHDT and CDR2 YNNKEL (reference sequence). CDR3 length: 15 amino acids.

The receptor was derived from a young woman with Graves' ophthalmopathy. What was sequenced was blood. The chain is built from TRBV3-1 and TRBJ2-1; possibly TRBD2 for D (5 bases). The CDR3: CASSQVSWPSYEQFF. CDR3 bases: TGTGCCAGCAGCCAAGTATCATGGCCTAGCTATGAGCAGTTCTTC.